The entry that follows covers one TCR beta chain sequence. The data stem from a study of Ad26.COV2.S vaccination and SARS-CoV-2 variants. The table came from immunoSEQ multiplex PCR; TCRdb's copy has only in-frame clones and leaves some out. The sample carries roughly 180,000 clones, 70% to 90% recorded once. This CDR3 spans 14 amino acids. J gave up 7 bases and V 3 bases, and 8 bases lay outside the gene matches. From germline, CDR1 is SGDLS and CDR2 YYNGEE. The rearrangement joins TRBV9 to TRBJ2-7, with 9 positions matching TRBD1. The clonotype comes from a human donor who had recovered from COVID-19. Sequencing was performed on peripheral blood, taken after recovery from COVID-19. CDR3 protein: CASSADRGSGEQYF. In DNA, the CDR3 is TGTGCCAGCAGCGCGGACAGGGGATCTGGTGAGCAGTACTTC. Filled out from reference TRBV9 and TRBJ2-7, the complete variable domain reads DSGVTQTPKHLITATGQRVTLRCSPRSGDLSVYWYQQSLDQGLQFLIQYYNGEERAKGNILERFSAQQFPDLHSELNLSSLELGDSALYFCASSADRGSGEQYFGPGTRLTVT.